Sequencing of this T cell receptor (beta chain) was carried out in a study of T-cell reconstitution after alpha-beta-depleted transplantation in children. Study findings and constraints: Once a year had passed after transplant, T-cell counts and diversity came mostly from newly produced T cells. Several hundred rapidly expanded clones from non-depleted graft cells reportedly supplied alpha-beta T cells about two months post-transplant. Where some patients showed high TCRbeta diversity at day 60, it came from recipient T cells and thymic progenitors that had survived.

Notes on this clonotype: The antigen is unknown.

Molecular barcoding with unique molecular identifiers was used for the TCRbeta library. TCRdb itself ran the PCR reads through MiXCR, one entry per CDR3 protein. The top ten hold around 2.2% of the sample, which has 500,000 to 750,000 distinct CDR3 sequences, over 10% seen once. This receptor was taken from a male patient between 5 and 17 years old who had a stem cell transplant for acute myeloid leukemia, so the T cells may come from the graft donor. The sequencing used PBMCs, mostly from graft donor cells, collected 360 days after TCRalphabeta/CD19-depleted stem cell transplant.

The CDR3 is CASSLVLGTYEQYF. CDR3 in DNA: TGTGCCAGCAGCTTAGTTCTGGGCACCTACGAGCAGTACTTC. This chain links TRBV7-8 with TRBJ2-7; D is uncertain. Trimming removed 1 base at V and 2 bases at J, with 9 bases between. CDR1 and CDR2 from the germline V gene are SGHVS and FQNEAQ. The CDR3 sequence is 14 residues long.